This T cell receptor (beta chain) comes out of a study of cytomegalovirus exposure and HLA in healthy donors. Both 60 Vbeta primers and 13 Jbeta primers went into the PCR. Assay used: immunoSEQ multiplex PCR; TCRdb lists only in-frame clones, some missing. The table has 70,000 to 85,000 clones, under 70% seen once. The CDR3 is 17 amino acids. This chain joins TRBV12-2 and TRBJ1-6; the table gives TRBD1 as D, unverified against the DNA. TRBV12-2 is tagged as a pseudogene. Sequencing input: PBMCs. This sequence was found in a man aged 30 to 45 in good health and CMV-seropositive. CDR3 coding DNA: TGTGCAAGTCGCTTAGGGACAGGCCCCTCCTATAATTCACCCCTCCACTTT. It is translated as CASRLGTGPSYNSPLHF.